What follows are 18 T cell receptor beta chains derived from one specimen sequenced in a study of identical twins' blood T cells. TCRdb redid the calling of the 5' RACE reads with MiXCR, one entry per CDR3 protein. This table holds fewer than 450,000 distinct CDR3 sequences, about 28% found once. Sequences were obtained from PBMCs. The receptors derive from a woman between 18 and 50 years old in good health.

The chain combines TRBV5-4 with TRBJ1-1, with D hard to call. Trimming removed 0 bases at V and 7 bases at J, with 10 bases between. The CDR3 runs to 13 residues. Per germline, CDR1 SGHNT and CDR2 YYREEE (reference sequence). The CDR3 protein is CASSLGRGVEAFF. The CDR3 DNA reads TGTGCCAGCAGCTTGGGACGGGGAGTTGAAGCTTTCTTT.

The gene calls are TRBV5-1 and TRBJ2-2; D gene uncertain. CDR3 length equals 13 residues. Between the trimmed V and J ends, which lost 5 bases and 4 bases, there was a span of 9 bases. In germline, CDR1 is SGHRS, CDR2 YFSETQ. The CDR3 protein is CASSESRTGELFF. The CDR3 region has the DNA TGCGCCAGCAGTGAGAGTCGCACCGGGGAGCTGTTTTTT.

This clonotype was recorded a few times. J is TRBJ2-4 and V is TRBV5-1; D may match TRBD1 or TRBD2 (5 bases each). Germline CDR1 is SGHRS and CDR2 is YFSETQ. CDR3 length: 13 residues. Trimming pared 1 base from V and 7 bases from J, leaving 9 bases between. Here the CDR3 reads CASSLSRENIQYF. The CDR3 DNA follows: TGCGCCAGCAGCTTGAGCAGGGAGAACATTCAGTACTTC.

The V and J genes are TRBV5-1 and TRBJ1-4; possible D gene TRBD1, 5 bases. Germline V gene sequence: CDR1 SGHRS, CDR2 YFSETQ. The CDR3 is 16 amino acids. Trimming removed 2 bases from V and 4 bases from J, with 15 bases in between. Here the CDR3 DNA reads TGCGCCAGCAGCTTAGGGGCAGCGGCGTATAATGAAAAACTGTTTTTT. It translates to CASSLGAAAYNEKLFF.

The table lists this clonotype with a few counts. The J gene is TRBJ1-6, the V gene TRBV20-1; no firm D call. Germline CDR1 reads DFQATT; CDR2 reads SNEGSKA (reference sequence). The CDR3 is 13 amino acids. V lost 6 bases, J lost 4 bases, and 10 bases lay in between. CDR3 DNA: TGCAGTGCGCGCAACACATATAATTCACCCCTCCACTTT. Translating gives CSARNTYNSPLHF.

The chain has TRBV6-5 and TRBJ2-2, with D unresolved. CDR1 and CDR2 (germline): MNHEY, SVGAGI. Between the trimmed V and J ends, which lost 0 bases and 2 bases, there was a span of 7 bases. The CDR3 is 15 residues long. Written as DNA, the CDR3 is TGTGCCAGCAGTTACTCCGAAGCAAACACCGGGGAGCTGTTTTTT. It encodes CASSYSEANTGELFF.

This clonotype has only a few counts. The rearrangement uses TRBV7-9 and TRBJ1-5; D is undetermined. The length of the CDR3 is 12 residues. In germline, CDR1 is SEHNR, CDR2 FQNEAQ (reference sequence). Deletions cut 3 bases from V and 3 bases from J, with 3 bases between. The CDR3 DNA reads TGTGCCAGCAGCTTCGACAATCAGCCCCAGCATTTT. Its protein product is CASSFDNQPQHF.

Here the CDR3 DNA reads TGTGCCAGCAGTGGACTAGCGCTAGTGTTCTTC. Protein sequence: CASSGLALVFF. The gene calls are TRBV2 and TRBJ2-1; 8 bases fit TRBD2. This CDR3 comprises 11 residues. Losses at the gene ends were 4 bases for V and 15 bases for J; bases not matched to a gene: 5. CDR1 is SNHLY, CDR2 FYNNEI, per germline. Filled out from reference TRBV2 and TRBJ2-1, the complete variable domain reads EPEVTQTPSHQVTQMGQEVILRCVPISNHLYFYWYRQILGQKVEFLVSFYNNEISEKSEIFDDQFSVERPDGSNFTLKIRSTKLEDSAMYFCASSGLALVFFGPGTRLTVL.

This clonotype has ten or more counts. This chain links TRBV5-1 with TRBJ2-3; D remains unclear. The CDR3 runs 11 residues. The germline V gene has CDR1 SGHRS and CDR2 YFSETQ. Trimming removed 7 bases at V and 7 bases at J, with 10 bases between. CDR3 coding DNA: TGCGCCAGCGGAAGGGATAATACGCAGTATTTT. This encodes CASGRDNTQYF.

The chain links TRBV5-4 to TRBJ2-1; D call uncertain. The CDR3 consists of 12 residues. Germline CDR1 is SGHNT and CDR2 is YYREEE (reference sequence). Trimming shortened V by 5 bases and J by 9 bases, and 12 bases separated the two germline ends. CDR3 nucleotides: TGTGCCAGCAGTCCCGGTTCGGTTGAGCAGTTCTTC. Its translation is CASSPGSVEQFF.

This clonotype has only a few counts. CDR3 residues: CSASMGTNTEAFF. The CDR3 bases are TGCAGTGCTAGTATGGGCACGAACACTGAAGCTTTCTTT. The chain recombines TRBV20-1 with TRBJ1-1, with D unclear. CDR3 size: 13 residues. CDR1 is DFQATT, CDR2 SNEGSKA, per germline (reference sequence). The V gene lost 3 bases and the J gene lost 1 base, with 9 bases spanning the gap.

This clonotype was picked up a small number of times. This chain joins TRBV15 and TRBJ2-1; no reliable D call. V was clipped by 9 bases and J by 2 bases, with 5 bases between them. Germline CDR1 and CDR2: LNHNV and YYDKDF (reference sequence). The CDR3 sequence is 11 residues long. Written as DNA, the CDR3 is TGTGCCACAGAAACCTACAATGAGCAGTTCTTC. It translates to CATETYNEQFF.

The V call is TRBV19, the J call TRBJ2-7; weak D call: TRBD1 (6 bases). Trimming removed 5 bases from V and 3 bases from J, with 17 bases in between. Germline values: CDR1 LNHDA, CDR2 SQIVND (reference sequence). There are 15 residues in the CDR3. The DNA of the CDR3 is TGTGCCAGTAGTGAGACAGGCTCATACTTCTACGAGCAGTACTTC. This sequence encodes CASSETGSYFYEQYF.

This clonotype was counted at least ten times. The rearrangement uses TRBV29-1 and TRBJ1-1, with a possible D match to TRBD1 (5 bases). Trimming left V 4 bases short and J 11 bases short, with 14 bases between. Germline CDR1 is SQVTM and CDR2 is ANQGSEA. The CDR3 spans 11 residues. For the CDR3, the DNA is TGCAGCGTTGCAGGGACGGGTCAGGCTTTCTTT. Residues: CSVAGTGQAFF.

The sample holds many counts of this clonotype. This chain joins TRBV12-3 or TRBV12-4 and TRBJ2-2; D gene unclear. This CDR3 spans 13 amino acids. Trimming took off 4 bases at V and 1 base at J, with 4 bases between the two ends. Here the CDR3 DNA reads TGTGCCAGCAGTTGGAGGAACACCGGGGAGCTGTTTTTT. It translates to CASSWRNTGELFF.

The chain uses TRBV27 and TRBJ2-1; D gene uncertain. The V gene's germline CDR1 is MNHEY and CDR2 SMNVEV (reference sequence). CDR3 length: 14 amino acids. Trimming removed 2 bases from V and 0 bases from J, with 5 bases in between. CDR3 nucleotide sequence: TGTGCCAGCAGTTTAACGAGCTCCTACAATGAGCAGTTCTTC. The encoded protein is CASSLTSSYNEQFF.

The chain employs TRBV7-9 and TRBJ1-1; 9 bases map to TRBD1. This CDR3 has 14 amino acids. Germline V CDR1 and CDR2: SEHNR, FQNEAQ (reference sequence). J was trimmed by 1 base and V by 4 bases; bases with no gene match: 1. The CDR3 coding sequence is TGTGCCAGCAGCTGGACAGGGGCGAACACTGAAGCTTTCTTT. The encoded protein is CASSWTGANTEAFF.

The genes are TRBV5-1 and TRBJ2-7; 7 bases agree with TRBD1. Germline CDR1 reads SGHRS; CDR2 reads YFSETQ. The CDR3 totals 14 residues. V lost 4 bases and J lost 6; bases outside the gene matches: 10. This chain's CDR3 is CASSPLTGFPEQYF. Written as DNA, the CDR3 is TGCGCCAGCAGCCCCTTGACAGGGTTCCCCGAGCAGTACTTC.